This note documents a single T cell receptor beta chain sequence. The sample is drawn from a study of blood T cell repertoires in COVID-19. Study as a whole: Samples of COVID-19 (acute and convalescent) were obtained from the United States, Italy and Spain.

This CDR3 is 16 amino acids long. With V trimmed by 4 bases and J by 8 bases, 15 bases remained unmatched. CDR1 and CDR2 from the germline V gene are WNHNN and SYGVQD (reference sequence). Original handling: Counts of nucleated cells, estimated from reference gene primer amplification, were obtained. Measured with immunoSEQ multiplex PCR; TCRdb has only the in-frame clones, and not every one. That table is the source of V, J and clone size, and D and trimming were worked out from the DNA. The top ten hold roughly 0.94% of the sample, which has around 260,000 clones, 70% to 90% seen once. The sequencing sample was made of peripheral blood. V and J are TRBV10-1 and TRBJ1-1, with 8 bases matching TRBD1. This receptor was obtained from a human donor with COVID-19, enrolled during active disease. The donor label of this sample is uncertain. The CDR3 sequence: CASSGSLGQGRSEAFF. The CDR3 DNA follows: TGCGCCAGCAGTGGGTCCCTCGGACAGGGCAGGAGCGAAGCTTTCTTT.